These 30 T cell receptor beta chains originate from one sample sequenced in a study of CD8 T cells in Susac syndrome. An input of roughly 0.5 to 1 ug of RNA was subjected to reverse transcription using random hexamers. TCRdb called the immunoSEQ multiplex PCR reads again in MiXCR, with one record for every CDR3 protein. Of about 160,000 distinct CDR3 sequences listed, about 90% are singletons. Sequencing used CD4+ T cells from PBMCs. The receptor set was obtained from a human donor in good health.

The rearrangement links TRBV20-1 to TRBJ2-1, with TRBD2 matching over 8 bases. The CDR3 consists of 13 residues. CDR1 DFQATT and CDR2 SNEGSKA come from the germline V gene (reference sequence). The V gene end was trimmed by 7 bases and the J gene end by 0 bases; junction bases not matched to a gene: 2. CDR3 region: CSEGTSSYNEQFF. The CDR3 coding sequence is TGCAGTGAAGGGACTAGCTCCTACAATGAGCAGTTCTTC.

CDR3 sequence (DNA): TGCAGTGCTCCACCTCCGGGACAGGGTAGAGAAAAACTGTTTTTT. Its protein is CSAPPPGQGREKLFF. The J gene is TRBJ1-4, the V gene TRBV20-1; TRBD1 agrees at 9 bases. Germline CDR1 DFQATT, CDR2 SNEGSKA (reference sequence). The V segment lost 5 bases and the J segment 8 bases; nucleotides outside the gene matches: 12. The CDR3 sequence is 15 residues long.

This rearrangement joins TRBV12-3 or TRBV12-4 to TRBJ2-7; the D gene is possibly TRBD2 (5 bases). Between the trimmed V and J ends, which lost 5 bases and 2 bases, there was a span of 13 bases. This CDR3 region has 14 residues. The CDR3 DNA sequence: TGTGCCAGCAGTCAACAGACGGGAACCTACGAGCAGTACTTC. Protein: CASSQQTGTYEQYF.

This chain connects TRBV24-1 to TRBJ1-5, with TRBD1 matching 7 bases. Germline-derived CDR1 and CDR2 are KGHDR and SFDVKD. The CDR3 consists of 14 residues. V was pared by 4 bases and J by 7 bases, with 6 bases of the junction left unmatched. The CDR3 sequence: CATSDPGRGQPQHF. CDR3 in DNA: TGTGCCACCAGTGACCCCGGCAGGGGGCAGCCCCAGCATTTT.

This chain links TRBV5-1 with TRBJ2-3, with a tentative D call TRBD2 (6 bases). Trimming pared 0 bases from V and 4 bases from J, leaving 15 bases between. CDR3 length equals 16 residues. Germline assignment: CDR1 SGHRS and CDR2 YFSETQ. This CDR3 reads CASSLEQGLLPDTQYF. For the CDR3, the DNA is TGCGCCAGCAGCTTGGAGCAGGGACTCCTGCCAGATACGCAGTATTTT.

The rearrangement uses TRBV27 and TRBJ2-5; D call uncertain. In germline, CDR1 is MNHEY, CDR2 SMNVEV (reference sequence). V was cut by 5 bases and J by 2 bases, with 9 bases left in between. The CDR3 is 13 residues long. This chain's CDR3 is CASSGRAQETQYF. CDR3 nucleotide sequence: TGTGCCAGCAGTGGACGCGCGCAAGAGACCCAGTACTTC.

The rearrangement links TRBV19 to TRBJ2-1; the D gene is possibly TRBD1 (6 bases). The CDR3 has 11 amino acids. The germline CDR1 and CDR2 sequences are LNHDA and SQIVND (reference sequence). Here the CDR3 reads CGTVFYNEQFF. The CDR3 DNA follows: TGTGGGACAGTCTTTTACAATGAGCAGTTCTTC.

This clonotype appeared a single time. CDR3 in DNA: TGCAGTGCTACGACAGACACCTCGCCGGGAAACATTCAGTACTTC. It encodes CSATTDTSPGNIQYF. The V and J genes are TRBV20-1 and TRBJ2-4; tentative D call: TRBD1 (5 bases). This CDR3 region has 15 residues. V was trimmed by 4 bases and J by 6 bases, leaving 19 bases between them. Germline V gives CDR1 DFQATT, CDR2 SNEGSKA (reference sequence).

CDR3 amino acids: CASSLGSGGPNEQFF. CDR3 coding DNA: TGTGCCAGCAGCTTAGGCAGCGGTGGGCCCAATGAGCAGTTCTTC. The chain recombines TRBV7-9 with TRBJ2-1; TRBD2 is a possible D gene (5 bases). The germline V gene encodes CDR1 SEHNR and CDR2 FQNEAQ (reference sequence). This CDR3 is 15 amino acids long. The V gene lost 1 base and the J gene lost 6 bases, with 13 bases spanning the gap.

This sequence joins TRBV28 and TRBJ1-2, with unresolved D. The CDR3 sequence is 13 residues long. V shed 5 bases and J shed 3 bases, with 10 bases lying between them. CDR1 is MDHEN and CDR2 is SYDVKM in the germline V gene. The CDR3 nucleotides read TGTGCCAGCAGTCCCCAACCGGACTATGGCTACACCTTC. Translating gives CASSPQPDYGYTF.

The chain links TRBV3-1 to TRBJ2-3; D may be TRBD1 (5 bases). Between the trimmed V and J ends, which lost 4 bases and 6 bases, there was a span of 11 bases. Looked up from germline, CDR1 is LGHDT and CDR2 is YNNKEL (reference sequence). This CDR3 has 13 amino acids. CDR3 amino acids: CASSRQGEDTQYF. CDR3 in DNA: TGTGCCAGCAGCCGTCAGGGCGAGGATACGCAGTATTTT.

The chain combines TRBV15 with TRBJ1-3; D is undetermined. This CDR3 has 19 amino acids. The V end lost 0 bases, the J end lost 0 bases, and 18 bases lay between the germline ends. The germline V gene has CDR1 LNHNV and CDR2 YYDKDF (reference sequence). CDR3 nucleotides: TGTGCCACCAGCAGAGATCCTAGCAGGAGCCTCCCCTCTGGAAACACCATATATTTT. It translates to CATSRDPSRSLPSGNTIYF.

The V and J genes are TRBV4-1 and TRBJ2-1; 9 bases line up with TRBD2. The V gene end was trimmed by 0 bases and the J gene end by 0 bases; junction bases not matched to a gene: 15. Germline CDR1 reads MGHRA; CDR2 reads YSYEKL. The CDR3 length is 21 residues. CDR3 in DNA: TGCGCCAGCAGCCAAGACCGGGGTGGGCTAGCGGGGCTTAGCTCCTACAATGAGCAGTTCTTC. Protein sequence: CASSQDRGGLAGLSSYNEQFF.

The chain has TRBV13 and TRBJ2-7, with 9 bases that match TRBD1. Trimming cost V 5 bases and J 6 bases; bases outside gene matches: 5. In germline, CDR1 is PRHDT, CDR2 FYEKMQ (reference sequence). The CDR3 has 13 amino acids. The CDR3 loop reads CASSLQQGAEQYF. Written as DNA, the CDR3 is TGTGCCAGCAGCCTCCAACAGGGGGCCGAGCAGTACTTC.

The gene calls are TRBV6-5 and TRBJ1-2, with D perhaps TRBD1 (5 bases). This CDR3 is built from 13 residues. Germline CDR1 and CDR2: MNHEY and SVGAGI. The V end lost 5 bases, the J end lost 8 bases, and 15 bases lay between the germline ends. This CDR3 is CASSVPTGEGYTF. The DNA for the CDR3 is TGTGCCAGCAGTGTACCTACGGGGGAAGGCTACACCTTC.

The V call is TRBV19, the J call TRBJ1-1; TRBD1 agrees at 7 bases. Trimming took 4 bases from V and 1 from J; bases not matched to a gene: 9. Germline V gives CDR1 LNHDA, CDR2 SQIVND (reference sequence). CDR3 length: 16 residues. The CDR3 is CASSTDLDRKNTEAFF. Written as DNA, the CDR3 is TGTGCCAGTAGTACAGACCTGGACAGGAAGAACACTGAAGCTTTCTTT.

This chain uses TRBV4-1 with TRBJ1-5; D may be TRBD1 (5 bases). Germline assignment: CDR1 MGHRA and CDR2 YSYEKL. The CDR3 runs to 16 residues. V gave up 0 bases and J gave up 4 bases, with 13 bases separating them. The CDR3 sequence: CASSQDGGVGNQPQHF. The DNA of the CDR3 is TGCGCCAGCAGCCAAGATGGGGGGGTAGGTAATCAGCCCCAGCATTTT.

The J gene is TRBJ2-5, the V gene TRBV5-4; D is undetermined. The CDR3 has 13 amino acids. V lost 1 base and J lost 2, with 6 bases in between. Germline-derived CDR1 and CDR2 are SGHNT and YYREEE (reference sequence). The CDR3 protein is CASSLTEQETQYF. In DNA form, the CDR3 reads TGTGCCAGCAGCTTGACGGAGCAAGAGACCCAGTACTTC. The full variable domain, rest sourced from reference TRBV5-4 and TRBJ2-5, is ETGVTQSPTHLIKTRGQQVTLRCSSQSGHNTVSWYQQALGQGPQFIFQYYREEENGRGNFPPRFSGLQFPNYSSELNVNALELDDSALYLCASSLTEQETQYFGPGTRLLVL.

The chain links TRBV20-1 to TRBJ1-2; D ambiguous. Germline CDR1 and CDR2: DFQATT and SNEGSKA (reference sequence). Between the trimmed V and J ends, which lost 0 bases and 4 bases, there was a span of 9 bases. The CDR3 runs 13 residues. CDR3 sequence: CSAREPARYGYTF. For the CDR3, the DNA is TGCAGTGCTAGAGAACCCGCCCGCTATGGCTACACCTTC.

A few counts support this clonotype. The DNA is omitted, as the CDR3 cannot be located on it reliably, and the CDR3 follows TCRdb's listing. This chain uses TRBV5-6 with TRBJ1-4. Germline V lookup: CDR1 SGHDT, CDR2 YYEEEE. Both ends counted, the CDR3 spans 14 residues. The CDR3 sequence is CASSLAQRMKNCFF.

CDR3 sequence (DNA): TGTGCCAGCAGCCCGCTCTCAGCTGGGTCCTACGAGCAGTACTTC. Protein sequence: CASSPLSAGSYEQYF. This sequence joins TRBV6-6 and TRBJ2-7; D is uncertain. The CDR3 has 15 residues. The V and J ends lost 6 bases and 1 base respectively, with 16 bases between them. Germline CDR1 is MNHNY and CDR2 is SVGAGI (reference sequence).

This clonotype was observed a single time. The chain combines TRBV6-2 or TRBV6-3 with TRBJ2-2; 13 nucleotides agree with TRBD2. Germline assignment: CDR1 MNHEY and CDR2 SVGEGT. This CDR3 spans 18 amino acids. J lost 7 bases, V lost 8 bases, and 16 bases had no gene match. The CDR3 DNA sequence: TGTGCCAGCCAGGGACTAGCGGGGACCACGCGGGGGATCGGGGAGCTGTTTTTT. This translates into CASQGLAGTTRGIGELFF.

This chain joins TRBV12-3 or TRBV12-4 and TRBJ2-2; the match to TRBD2 covers 10 bases. After removal of 3 bases from V and 1 base from J, the junction contained 2 bases not matched to a gene. CDR3 size: 16 residues. CDR3 sequence (DNA): TGTGCCAGCAGTTTCGGACTAGCGGTGAACACCGGGGAGCTGTTTTTT. This gives the protein CASSFGLAVNTGELFF.

The chain employs TRBV5-1 and TRBJ2-3, with 14 bases aligning to TRBD2. V lost 4 bases to trimming and J lost 1 base; unmatched junction nucleotides: 2. The germline gives CDR1 SGHRS, CDR2 YFSETQ. The CDR3 has 16 residues. The chain's CDR3 is CASSTTSGGGTDTQYF. CDR3 DNA sequence: TGCGCCAGCAGCACGACTAGCGGGGGGGGCACAGATACGCAGTATTTT.

The V and J genes are TRBV6-2 or TRBV6-3 and TRBJ2-7; 8 bases fit TRBD2. Looked up from germline, CDR1 is MNHEY and CDR2 is SVGEGT. Germline trimming cut 3 bases from V and 3 bases from J; bases unmatched to any gene: 4. This CDR3 spans 14 amino acids. For the CDR3, the DNA is TGTGCCAGCAGTTATTTGGCGGGAGGCTACGAGCAGTACTTC. This sequence encodes CASSYLAGGYEQYF.

The chain couples TRBV20-1 to TRBJ2-2; D perhaps matches TRBD1 (6 bases). This CDR3 is 16 amino acids long. V was clipped by 0 bases and J by 8 bases, with 19 bases between them. CDR1 is DFQATT, CDR2 SNEGSKA, per germline (reference sequence). CDR3 sequence: CSARDRVTGETGELFF. The CDR3 DNA is TGCAGTGCTAGAGATAGAGTGACAGGAGAAACTGGGGAGCTGTTTTTT.

This clonotype appeared a single time. The V call is TRBV20-1, the J call TRBJ1-1; D is unresolved. Germline loops: CDR1 DFQATT, CDR2 SNEGSKA (reference sequence). The CDR3 consists of 12 residues. The V gene lost 3 bases and the J gene lost 4 bases, with 9 bases spanning the gap. CDR3 protein: CSARPVITEAFF. CDR3 DNA: TGCAGTGCTAGGCCGGTTATCACTGAAGCTTTCTTT.

The chain combines TRBV15 with TRBJ1-5; D is unclear. The V end lost 0 bases, the J end lost 4 bases, and 1 base lay between the germline ends. Germline CDR1 reads LNHNV; CDR2 reads YYDKDF (reference sequence). The CDR3 is made up of 12 amino acids. CDR3 DNA sequence: TGTGCCACCAGCAGAGAAAATCAGCCCCAGCATTTT. Its translation: CATSRENQPQHF.

This clonotype was counted a single time. The rearrangement uses TRBV7-6 and TRBJ2-7; D is ambiguous. V was pared by 5 bases and J by 3 bases, with 8 bases between. This CDR3 is 12 amino acids long. The germline V gene has CDR1 SGHVS and CDR2 FNYEAQ. CDR3 coding DNA: TGTGCCAGCAGCGCCAACTACTACGAGCAGTACTTC. As protein: CASSANYYEQYF.

V gene TRBV6-5 combines with J gene TRBJ2-5, with D maybe TRBD2 (5 bases). The length of the CDR3 is 13 residues. Trimming cost V 5 bases and J 5 bases, with 12 bases left between them. The germline gives CDR1 MNHEY, CDR2 SVGAGI. In DNA, the CDR3 is TGTGCCAGCAGTACTAGTCGTGGGGAGACCCAGTACTTC. Translated: CASSTSRGETQYF.